This TCR beta chain came from a study of cytomegalovirus exposure and HLA in healthy donors. This CDR3 spans 14 amino acids. CDR1 is SGHNT, CDR2 YYREEE, per germline (reference sequence). V dropped 2 bases and J dropped 1 base, with 7 bases sitting between them. It was healthy bone marrow donors who served as donors. Primers: 60 Vbeta forward and 13 Jbeta reverse. Assay used: immunoSEQ multiplex PCR; TCRdb lists only in-frame clones, some missing. The sample contains roughly 190,000 clones, around two thirds of which appear only once. The sequenced sample consisted of PBMCs. This clonotype originated in a man in his forties in good health and CMV-seronegative. The rearrangement uses TRBV5-4 and TRBJ2-4, with D unclear. The chain's CDR3 is CASSLGRAKNIQYF. CDR3 sequence (DNA): TGTGCCAGCAGCTTAGGCAGGGCCAAAAACATTCAGTACTTC.